One and the same sample provided the 11 T cell receptor beta chains below, sequenced in a study of technical replicates of blood from a handful of donors. TCRdb's table, derived via immunoSEQ multiplex PCR, lists solely in-frame clones and lacks some. Seen here are approximately 73,000 clones, around 96% observed once, and the top ten hold roughly 0.35%. Sequenced: T cells isolated from PBMCs. The receptors originated from a human donor in good health.

The J gene is TRBJ2-5, the V gene TRBV30; no clear D gene. Trimming pared 0 bases from V and 5 bases from J, leaving 7 bases between. Germline assignment: CDR1 GTSNPN and CDR2 SVGIG (reference sequence). The CDR3 totals 12 residues. CDR3 coding DNA: TGTGCCTGGAGTGTACTTGCGGAGACCCAGTACTTC. Amino acid sequence: CAWSVLAETQYF.

V and J are TRBV5-6 and TRBJ1-4; 7 bases map to TRBD1. The CDR3 length is 17 residues. Germline CDR1 is SGHDT and CDR2 is YYEEEE. J lost 2 bases, V lost 1 base, and 8 bases had no gene match. DNA of the CDR3: TGTGCCAGCAGCTTGATGAGGGGGCGGGTGACTAATGAAAAACTGTTTTTT. Its translation: CASSLMRGRVTNEKLFF.

The chain couples TRBV6-5 to TRBJ2-1; 9 nucleotides line up with TRBD2. V shed 7 bases and J 2 bases; nucleotides not matched to a gene: 6. Germline V gene data show CDR1 as MNHEY and CDR2 as SVGAGI. The CDR3 has 15 amino acids. This CDR3 is CASTQAGGPYNEQFF. DNA of the CDR3: TGTGCCAGCACCCAAGCGGGAGGTCCCTACAATGAGCAGTTCTTC.

This sequence joins TRBV9 and TRBJ1-5, with a possible D match to TRBD1 (5 bases). The CDR3 consists of 13 residues. CDR1 is SGDLS, CDR2 YYNGEE, per germline. Trimming left V 0 bases short and J 8 bases short, with 9 bases between. CDR3 residues: CASSVGGGEPQHF. CDR3 DNA: TGTGCCAGCAGCGTAGGGGGGGGAGAGCCCCAGCATTTT. The full variable domain, rest sourced from reference TRBV9 and TRBJ1-5, is DSGVTQTPKHLITATGQRVTLRCSPRSGDLSVYWYQQSLDQGLQFLIQYYNGEERAKGNILERFSAQQFPDLHSELNLSSLELGDSALYFCASSVGGGEPQHFGDGTRLSIL.

The CDR3 DNA reads TGTGCCAGCAGCCCCGGTCGACAAGAGACCCAGTACTTC. Residues: CASSPGRQETQYF. J is TRBJ2-5 and V is TRBV7-3; no definite D call. With 5 bases removed from V and 2 bases from J, the gap between germline ends came to 9 bases. Per germline, CDR1 SGHTA and CDR2 FQGTGA. This CDR3 comprises 13 residues.

The gene calls are TRBV19 and TRBJ2-3; maybe TRBD2 (6 bases). Germline V gives CDR1 LNHDA, CDR2 SQIVND (reference sequence). The CDR3 sequence is 16 residues long. V was trimmed by 7 bases and J by 0 bases, leaving 17 bases between them. In nucleotides, the CDR3 is TGTGCCAGTAAGGATCGTGGGCGGGAAAGCACAGATACGCAGTATTTT. Its translation is CASKDRGRESTDTQYF.

V is TRBV5-1 and J is TRBJ2-5, with TRBD1 matching 7 bases. J lost 3 bases, V lost 4 bases, and 6 bases had no gene match. In germline, CDR1 is SGHRS, CDR2 YFSETQ. The length of the CDR3 is 14 residues. CDR3 protein: CASSPRDSKETQYF. The CDR3 coding sequence is TGCGCCAGCAGCCCCCGGGACAGCAAAGAGACCCAGTACTTC.

The CDR3 sequence: CASSSWTSDTDTQYF. The CDR3 DNA reads TGTGCCAGCAGCTCCTGGACTAGCGACACAGATACGCAGTATTTT. V usage is TRBV11-1 and J usage is TRBJ2-3; 9 bases agree with TRBD2. Germline loops: CDR1 SGHAT, CDR2 FQDESV (reference sequence). This CDR3 contains 15 residues. The J segment lost 2 bases and the V segment lost 4 bases, leaving 4 bases of the junction unmatched.

This chain's CDR3 is CAWSEQYGYTF. CDR3 DNA sequence: TGTGCCTGGAGCGAGCAATATGGCTACACCTTC. The genes are TRBV30 and TRBJ1-2; the D is unclear. Trimming removed 3 bases from V and 5 bases from J, with 7 bases in between. Germline V lookup: CDR1 GTSNPN, CDR2 SVGIG (reference sequence). CDR3 length equals 11 residues. Together with reference TRBV30 and TRBJ1-2, the CDR3 gives the full variable domain: SQTIHQWPATLVQPVGSPLSLECTVEGTSNPNLYWYRQAAGRGLQLLFYSVGIGQISSEVPQNLSASRPQDRQFILSSKKLLLSDSGFYLCAWSEQYGYTFGSGTRLTVV.

The chain combines TRBV9 with TRBJ2-7; 9 bases are a match to TRBD1. Germline CDR1 is SGDLS and CDR2 is YYNGEE. The CDR3 runs 15 residues. The V segment lost 0 bases and the J segment 1 base; nucleotides outside the gene matches: 2. CDR3 residues: CASSVGGQGSYEQYF. Here the CDR3 DNA reads TGTGCCAGCAGCGTAGGGGGACAGGGATCCTACGAGCAGTACTTC.

The chain uses TRBV11-3 and TRBJ2-6; 9 bases line up with TRBD2. J gave up 0 bases and V 6 bases, and 6 bases lay outside the gene matches. Germline CDR1 and CDR2: SGHNT and YENEEA. The CDR3 totals 17 residues. As DNA, the CDR3 is TGTGCCAGCAGTCCGACTAGCGGCTTCTCTGGGGCCAACGTCCTGACTTTC. Residues: CASSPTSGFSGANVLTF.